These 4 T cell receptor beta chains came from one sample sequenced in a study of blood T cells in healthy people across ages. Then a second PCR, running about 7 to 11 cycles, was carried out with a sample-barcoded 5' primer and a J-beta primer mix. TCRdb ran MiXCR on the 5' RACE reads and lists one entry per CDR3 protein. The sample lists about 680,000 distinct CDR3 sequences; 45% to 50% were seen once. The sample consisted of blood. These receptors originate from a woman in her sixties or seventies in good health.

The count of this clonotype is one. The chain links TRBV20-1 to TRBJ2-5, with D unresolved. TRBJ2-7 explains the end of the DNA better; the J call may be wrong. This CDR3 contains 15 residues. Germline V lookup: CDR1 DFQATT, CDR2 SNEGSKA (reference sequence). The CDR3 sequence: CSARSARSPSYEQYF. The CDR3 DNA is TGCAGTGCTAGATCGGCGCGGAGCCCCTCCTACGAGCAGTACTTC.

This clonotype was seen repeatedly, ten times or more. The J gene is TRBJ2-7, the V gene TRBV2, with TRBD2 matching over 10 bases. There are 13 residues in the CDR3. With 5 bases clipped from V and 4 bases from J, the junction kept 2 bases outside the gene matches. CDR1 and CDR2 from the germline V gene are SNHLY and FYNNEI. CDR3 in amino acids: CASSLAGVYEQYF. The CDR3 nucleotides are TGTGCCAGCAGTCTAGCGGGAGTTTACGAGCAGTACTTC.

The V call is TRBV6-6, the J call TRBJ2-7, with no clear D. Germline V CDR1 and CDR2: MNHNY, SVGAGI (reference sequence). The CDR3 consists of 13 residues. V was pared by 7 bases and J by 6 bases, with 16 bases between. This CDR3 reads CASKNYLRSEQYF. The CDR3 nucleotides read TGTGCCAGCAAGAATTACCTGAGGAGCGAGCAGTACTTC.

This clonotype was found a few times. The CDR3 DNA reads as TGCAGTGCTAGGCAGGCTAGCGTCAACAATGAGCAGTTCTTC. Amino acid sequence: CSARQASVNNEQFF. The genes are TRBV20-1 and TRBJ2-1; D might be TRBD2 (6 bases). Looked up from germline, CDR1 is DFQATT and CDR2 is SNEGSKA (reference sequence). V shed 3 bases and J shed 5 bases, with 14 bases lying between them. The CDR3 consists of 14 residues.